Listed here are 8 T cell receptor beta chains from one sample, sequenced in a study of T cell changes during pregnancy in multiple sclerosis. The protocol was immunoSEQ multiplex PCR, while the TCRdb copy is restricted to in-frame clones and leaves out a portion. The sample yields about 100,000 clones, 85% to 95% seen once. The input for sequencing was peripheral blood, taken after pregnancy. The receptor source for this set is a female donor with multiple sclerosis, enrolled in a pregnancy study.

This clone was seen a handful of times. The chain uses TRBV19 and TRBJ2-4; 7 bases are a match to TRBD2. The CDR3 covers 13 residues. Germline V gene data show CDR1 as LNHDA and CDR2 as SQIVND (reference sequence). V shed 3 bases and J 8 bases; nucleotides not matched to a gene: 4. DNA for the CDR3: TGTGCCAGTAGTATTGGTCTAGCGGACATTCAGTACTTC. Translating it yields CASSIGLADIQYF.

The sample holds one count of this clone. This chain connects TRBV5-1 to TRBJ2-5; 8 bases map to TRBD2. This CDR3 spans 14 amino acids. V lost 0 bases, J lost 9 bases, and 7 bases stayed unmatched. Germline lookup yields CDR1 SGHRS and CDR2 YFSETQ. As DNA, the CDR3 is TGCGCCAGCAGCTTGGATCCGGGAGGGCCCTCCCAGTACTTC. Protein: CASSLDPGGPSQYF. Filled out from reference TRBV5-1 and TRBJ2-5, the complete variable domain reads KAGVTQTPRYLIKTRGQQVTLSCSPISGHRSVSWYQQTPGQGLQFLFEYFSETQRNKGNFPGRFSGRQFSNSRSEMNVSTLELGDSALYLCASSLDPGGPSQYFGPGTRLLVL.

The CDR3 DNA reads TGTGCCTGGAGTGCCGGGGGGTTATCGTTGAATGAGCAGTTCTTC. Translated: CAWSAGGLSLNEQFF. The chain employs TRBV30 and TRBJ2-1; TRBD2 matches at 7 bases. In germline, CDR1 is GTSNPN, CDR2 SVGIG (reference sequence). This CDR3 has 15 amino acids. With V trimmed by 1 base and J by 7 bases, 10 bases remained unmatched.

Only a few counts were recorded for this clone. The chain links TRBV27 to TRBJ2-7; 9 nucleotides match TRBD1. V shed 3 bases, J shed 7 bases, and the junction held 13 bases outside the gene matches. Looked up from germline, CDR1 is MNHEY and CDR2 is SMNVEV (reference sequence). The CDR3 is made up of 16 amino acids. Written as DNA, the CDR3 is TGTGCCAGCAGTTTGGGACAGGGTCTTACCCTTGGAGAGCAGTACTTC. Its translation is CASSLGQGLTLGEQYF.

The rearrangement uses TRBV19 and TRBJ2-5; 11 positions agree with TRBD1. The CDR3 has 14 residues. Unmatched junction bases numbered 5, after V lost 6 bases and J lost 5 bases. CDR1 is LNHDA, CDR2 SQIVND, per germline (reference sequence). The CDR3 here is CASSLDRGLETQYF. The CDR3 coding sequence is TGTGCCAGTAGCTTGGACAGGGGGCTCGAGACCCAGTACTTC.

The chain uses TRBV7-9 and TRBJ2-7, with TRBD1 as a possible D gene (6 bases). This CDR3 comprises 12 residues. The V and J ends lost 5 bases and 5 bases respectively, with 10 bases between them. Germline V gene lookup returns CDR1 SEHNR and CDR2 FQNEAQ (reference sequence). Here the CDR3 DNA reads TGTGCCAGCAGCCCGCCAGGGGACGAGCAGTACTTC. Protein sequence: CASSPPGDEQYF.

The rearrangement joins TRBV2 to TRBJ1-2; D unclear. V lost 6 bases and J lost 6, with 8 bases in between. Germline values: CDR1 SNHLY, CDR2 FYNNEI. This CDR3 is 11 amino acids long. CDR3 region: CASRGGNGYTF. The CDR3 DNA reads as TGTGCCAGCAGGGGAGGGAATGGCTACACCTTC. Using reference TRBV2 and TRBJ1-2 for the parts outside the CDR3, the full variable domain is EPEVTQTPSHQVTQMGQEVILRCVPISNHLYFYWYRQILGQKVEFLVSFYNNEISEKSEIFDDQFSVERPDGSNFTLKIRSTKLEDSAMYFCASRGGNGYTFGSGTRLTVV.

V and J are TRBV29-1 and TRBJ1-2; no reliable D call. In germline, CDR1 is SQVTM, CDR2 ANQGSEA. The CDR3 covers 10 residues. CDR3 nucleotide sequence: TGCAGTACCCTCGGGAGAGGCTACACCTTC. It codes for CSTLGRGYTF.